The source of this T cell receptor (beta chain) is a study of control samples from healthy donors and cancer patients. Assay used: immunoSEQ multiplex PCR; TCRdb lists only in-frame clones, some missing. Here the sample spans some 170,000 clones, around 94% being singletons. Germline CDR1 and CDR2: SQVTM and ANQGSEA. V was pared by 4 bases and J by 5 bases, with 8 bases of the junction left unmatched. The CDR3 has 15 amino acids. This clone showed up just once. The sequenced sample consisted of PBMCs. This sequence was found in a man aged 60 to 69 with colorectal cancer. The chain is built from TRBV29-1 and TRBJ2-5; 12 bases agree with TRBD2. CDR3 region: CSVAGTSGYQETQYF. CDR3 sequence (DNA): TGCAGCGTTGCTGGGACTAGCGGGTATCAGGAGACCCAGTACTTC.